A selection of T cell receptor beta chains follows, all from one sample in a study of response to subunit inactivated influenza vaccine. TCRdb independently ran MiXCR on the RT-PCR reads; one entry per CDR3 protein. The table has a few hundred thousand distinct CDR3 sequences, 22% seen once. Sequencing was performed on PBMCs from blood, taken less than 22 months after vaccination. These receptors came from a man between 50 and 69 years old who received an inactivated influenza vaccine. The CDR3 runs from the conserved cysteine through the conserved F or W. Each record gives: CDR3 length, V gene, D gene, CDR3 protein. A D gene is named only where the DNA matches it firmly.

len: 12; v_gene: TRBV25-1; d_gene: -; CDR3aa: CASSVGRNEQYF
len: 14; v_gene: TRBV19; d_gene: -; CDR3aa: CASSIGKWTDTQYF
len: 14; v_gene: TRBV12-3/TRBV12-4; d_gene: TRBD1; CDR3aa: CASSQQGANQPQHF
len: 13; v_gene: TRBV20-1; d_gene: -; CDR3aa: CSANRDINSPLHF
len: 13; v_gene: TRBV12-3/TRBV12-4; d_gene: -; CDR3aa: CASGRVTTGELFF
len: 15; v_gene: TRBV7-9; d_gene: -; CDR3aa: CASSLARGIQETQYF
len: 12; v_gene: TRBV14; d_gene: -; CDR3aa: CASSQAGNEQFF
len: 15; v_gene: TRBV20-1; d_gene: -; CDR3aa: CSALGTQENTGELFF
len: 13; v_gene: TRBV5-1; d_gene: -; CDR3aa: CASSLSAYNEQFF
len: 12; v_gene: TRBV6-2/TRBV6-3; d_gene: -; CDR3aa: CASRTPGQPQHF
len: 16; v_gene: TRBV7-9; d_gene: -; CDR3aa: CASSLSGWGVNQPQHF
len: 14; v_gene: TRBV12-3/TRBV12-4; d_gene: -; CDR3aa: CASSLRGLGEKLFF
len: 14; v_gene: TRBV7-9; d_gene: TRBD1; CDR3aa: CASSLGTGSQPQHF
len: 16; v_gene: TRBV29-1; d_gene: TRBD2; CDR3aa: CSVETGLANSYNEQFF
len: 16; v_gene: TRBV7-9; d_gene: TRBD1; CDR3aa: CASSSTGGLGNQPQHF
len: 18; v_gene: TRBV13; d_gene: TRBD2; CDR3aa: CASSLAVGLAGEVNEQFF
len: 12; v_gene: TRBV29-1; d_gene: -; CDR3aa: CSVGSASYEQYF
len: 14; v_gene: TRBV3-1; d_gene: -; CDR3aa: CASSPIGDNSPLHF
len: 13; v_gene: TRBV12-3/TRBV12-4; d_gene: -; CDR3aa: CASGGQNNYGYTF
len: 16; v_gene: TRBV28; d_gene: -; CDR3aa: CASSSGAGQNTDTQYF
len: 14; v_gene: TRBV19; d_gene: -; CDR3aa: CASRPRQMNTEAFF
len: 16; v_gene: TRBV20-1; d_gene: -; CDR3aa: CSAERVGDSGNSPLHF
len: 15; v_gene: TRBV12-3/TRBV12-4; d_gene: -; CDR3aa: CASSARTDYNSPLHF
len: 14; v_gene: TRBV28; d_gene: TRBD1; CDR3aa: CASRGDRGPAEAFF
len: 13; v_gene: TRBV20-1; d_gene: TRBD1; CDR3aa: CSATGGTDYGYTF
len: 11; v_gene: TRBV29-1; d_gene: -; CDR3aa: CSVGVQRLAFF
len: 13; v_gene: TRBV9; d_gene: -; CDR3aa: CASSSRPFTEAFF
len: 15; v_gene: TRBV11-3; d_gene: -; CDR3aa: CASSLDSSLNTEAFF
len: 12; v_gene: TRBV3-1; d_gene: -; CDR3aa: CASSQDRETQYF
len: 12; v_gene: TRBV11-1; d_gene: -; CDR3aa: CASSRNSRGYTF
len: 14; v_gene: TRBV5-4; d_gene: TRBD2; CDR3aa: CASSMGLAEETQYF
len: 15; v_gene: TRBV5-1; d_gene: TRBD1; CDR3aa: CASSLDTGGLTPLHF
len: 14; v_gene: TRBV29-1; d_gene: -; CDR3aa: CSVEENGGLGGYTF
len: 14; v_gene: TRBV6-5; d_gene: -; CDR3aa: CASSYGQGNGELFF
len: 15; v_gene: TRBV7-6; d_gene: -; CDR3aa: CASSLGTPGTGELFF
len: 12; v_gene: TRBV23-1; d_gene: -; CDR3aa: CASSQSYDGYTF
len: 12; v_gene: TRBV20-1; d_gene: -; CDR3aa: CSAIHGEAEAFF
len: 14; v_gene: TRBV12-3/TRBV12-4; d_gene: TRBD1; CDR3aa: CASSGGQGFEAQYF
len: 16; v_gene: TRBV11-2; d_gene: TRBD1; CDR3aa: CASSLSGTALNHEQFF
len: 16; v_gene: TRBV23-1; d_gene: TRBD1; CDR3aa: CASSQCDRDSNQPQHF
len: 12; v_gene: TRBV29-1; d_gene: TRBD1; CDR3aa: CSVLTGNSPLHF
len: 15; v_gene: TRBV6-5; d_gene: -; CDR3aa: CASSYSRKINYGYTF
len: 17; v_gene: TRBV29-1; d_gene: TRBD2; CDR3aa: CSVPKSGGLAKTNEQFF
len: 15; v_gene: TRBV27; d_gene: -; CDR3aa: CASSLSGLLNYGYTF
len: 12; v_gene: TRBV29-1; d_gene: -; CDR3aa: CSVGGSTYEQYF
len: 13; v_gene: TRBV4-2; d_gene: -; CDR3aa: CASSQDWGEKLFF
len: 15; v_gene: TRBV3-1; d_gene: -; CDR3aa: CASSQSVRSGGSQHF
len: 15; v_gene: TRBV20-1; d_gene: -; CDR3aa: CSASTGPYSNQPQHF
len: 15; v_gene: TRBV29-1; d_gene: -; CDR3aa: CSVGESGQSTDTQYF
len: 17; v_gene: TRBV7-9; d_gene: -; CDR3aa: CASSLAITLERRGELFF
len: 13; v_gene: TRBV5-1; d_gene: -; CDR3aa: CASSFGSEGELFF
len: 18; v_gene: TRBV12-3/TRBV12-4; d_gene: TRBD2; CDR3aa: CASSLPFGERGITNEQFF
len: 15; v_gene: TRBV3-1; d_gene: -; CDR3aa: CASSPREGGGGELFF
len: 15; v_gene: TRBV11-2; d_gene: -; CDR3aa: CASSAAHQDTGELFF
len: 12; v_gene: TRBV7-9; d_gene: -; CDR3aa: CASSSGFGTQYF
len: 13; v_gene: TRBV10-3; d_gene: -; CDR3aa: CAISRDGDLGYTF
len: 13; v_gene: TRBV5-5; d_gene: -; CDR3aa: CASSQQINEKLFF
len: 14; v_gene: TRBV15; d_gene: -; CDR3aa: CATSRDGRNQPQHF
len: 14; v_gene: TRBV4-3; d_gene: -; CDR3aa: CASSQGRRDQPQHF
len: 14; v_gene: TRBV7-3; d_gene: -; CDR3aa: CASSLGGSSDEQYF